The T cell receptor beta chain described here comes from a study of vaccination and CD4 T cells after COVID-19 (dated by TCRdb to the early 2020s). Regarding the research as a whole: SARS-CoV-2 positivity had been established in the convalescent patients by nasal swab PCR, and mild disease was recorded in under ten of these patients and severe disease in one. The convalescent cohort included six males and four females, with two Hispanic individuals, seven Caucasians, two Asians and one multiracial person. Participants got two doses of the Pfizer-BioNTech BNT162b2 vaccine (n=8) or two doses of the Moderna mRNA-1273 vaccine (n=2). Post-COVID blood samples were collected from convalescent patients a median of around 100 days after diagnosis, with a range of about 35 to 170 days. Post-vaccine blood samples were obtained a median of around 67 days after the second vaccine dose, with a range of 14 to 241 days. Culture stimuli were overlapping spike peptide pools from SARS-CoV-2 and from the common cold coronaviruses HCoV-NL63, HCoV-OC43 and HCoV-229E. Control cultures used a CEFX viral epitope pool as positive control, an HIV-1 Nef peptide pool as negative control, or no peptide. In roughly 10 COVID-19 convalescent patients and 4 infection-naive healthy vaccine recipients, the spike-specific CD4+ TCR repertoire before mRNA vaccination was compared with the repertoire after mRNA vaccination. The paper's findings and limits, for the study overall: Although the median number of SARS-CoV-2-reactive clonotypes went up from 20 to 25 after infection to 38 after vaccination, the increase was not significant. Only a relatively small number of convalescent patients were included in the study, and early timepoints following natural infection were not analyzed. In convalescent patients, a median about 86% of post-vaccine SARS-CoV-2-reactive clones were detected only after vaccination, and vaccine-specific priming was suggested by this finding. Of the vaccine-specific clones found in convalescent patients, nearly all (304 of 307) were mono-reactive for SARS-CoV-2 spike instead of being cross-reactive with common cold coronaviruses.

The library was produced with PCR. DNA from cultured CD4+ T cells underwent TCR sequencing with the Oncomine TCR Beta short-read assay at the Johns Hopkins FTIC core. The QIAamp micro DNA kit was used to extract genomic DNA from the cultured CD4+ T cells. Oncomine TCR Beta libraries made from cultured CD4+ T cells were pooled using unique dual indexes and sequenced on an Illumina iSeq 100. As for the original processing: Non-productive sequences were filtered out, and CDR3s that did not start with C, did not end with F or W, or were shorter than 7 amino acids were discarded. The MANAFEST web application was used to identify antigen-specific clonotypes by comparing peptide-stimulated wells against reference wells and other culture wells. An FDR below 0.05, an odds ratio above 5, and a productive frequency above 0.1% in at least two of three replicate wells were required for clones to be considered positive. Cross-reactive clonotypes were defined as significantly expanded in both SARS-CoV-2 spike wells and at least one common cold coronavirus spike condition. Levenshtein distances (stringdist) and unrooted phylogenetic trees (ape) in R version 3.6.1 were used to assess CDR3 homology. TCRdb trimmed public reads at Q25 via fastp, called clones via MiXCR and kept in-frame beta chains. Rows are unified per CDR3 protein, each entry keeping the most common DNA and genes. The V and J calls come from TCRdb's annotation, not from the publication. Here the sample has about 17,000 distinct CDR3 sequences; around three fifths occur a single time. Of the sample, approximately 11% is held by the ten largest clones.

Read against the paper, the sample's treatment or condition label means: roughly nine-day PBMC culture with coronavirus spike peptide pools or control peptides (ViraFEST assay). The ViraFEST assay, used in the study, expanded antigen-specific T cells with peptide pools and then identified the expanded clonotypes through TCR sequencing. The positive SARS-CoV-2 PCR tests of the convalescent patients were dated from March to December 2020, before the Alpha, Beta and Delta variants emerged in the United States. Each well held two million PBMCs cultured with about 9.8 ug/ml peptide pools in IMDM containing around 4.5% human AB serum and 7.5 to 10 IU/ml IL-2. On days 3 and 7, half of the culture medium was replaced with fresh IL-2-containing medium. Once the cells had been in culture for approximately 10 days, the EasySep CD4+ T cell isolation kit was used to isolate CD4+ T cells by negative selection. Ficoll-Paque Plus gradient centrifugation was used to isolate PBMCs from whole blood, and the isolated PBMCs were then either used fresh or cryopreserved at -140C. Each culture condition was generally run in triplicate wells.

Sequences SNHLY (CDR1) and FYNNEI (CDR2) are obtained from the germline V gene. The CDR3 sequence holds 16 residues, the cysteine and phenylalanine included. Kept here is only the CDR3 DNA, which spans 48 bases and is read in frame from base 1. The V end loses 2 bases and the J end loses 0 bases, and a stretch of 8 bases separates them. In regard to this clonotype: Its antigen is not yet known. Base qualities are missing; no much larger clone stands one base away.

The chain joins TRBV2 to TRBJ2-6; the D gene is perhaps TRBD1, from 5 matching bases. The TCR was taken from a human donor who had recovered from COVID-19. The sequenced sample was CD4+ T cells from blood, cultured in vitro. The nucleotide sequence is given as TGTGCCAGCAGTGAATACAGGAGCTCTGGGGCCAACGTCCTGACTTTC. Its product reads: CASSEYRSSGANVLTF.